This T cell receptor beta chain was obtained from a study of persistence of HIV-infected CD4 T cells. This was the immunoSEQ version 4 assay in survey mode. Using immunoSEQ multiplex PCR, the repertoire was profiled, and TCRdb retains in-frame clones only, with some absent. The sample contains approximately 35,000 clones, roughly 82% of which appear only once. V was trimmed by 5 bases and J by 0 bases, leaving 10 bases between them. Germline values: CDR1 SNHLY, CDR2 FYNNEI. This CDR3 has 14 amino acids. As for this clone: The antigen is unknown.

Stimulation used approximately 9.5 ug/mL lysate from CMV-infected fibroblasts. Memory cells lacking CD40L and CD69 with high CD45RO were sorted. The sequencing here drew on CD4+ T cells sorted from PBMCs after approximately 20-hour stimulation, taken from a patient who received antiretroviral therapy. The V gene is TRBV2, the J gene TRBJ1-1; the D gene is possibly TRBD1 (5 bases). The clonotype was recovered from an adult man with HIV who was CMV-seropositive. The CDR3 loop reads CASSPRAMNTEAFF. The DNA of the CDR3 is TGTGCCAGCAGTCCCAGGGCCATGAACACTGAAGCTTTCTTT. Together with reference TRBV2 and TRBJ1-1, the CDR3 gives the full variable domain: EPEVTQTPSHQVTQMGQEVILRCVPISNHLYFYWYRQILGQKVEFLVSFYNNEISEKSEIFDDQFSVERPDGSNFTLKIRSTKLEDSAMYFCASSPRAMNTEAFFGQGTRLTVV.